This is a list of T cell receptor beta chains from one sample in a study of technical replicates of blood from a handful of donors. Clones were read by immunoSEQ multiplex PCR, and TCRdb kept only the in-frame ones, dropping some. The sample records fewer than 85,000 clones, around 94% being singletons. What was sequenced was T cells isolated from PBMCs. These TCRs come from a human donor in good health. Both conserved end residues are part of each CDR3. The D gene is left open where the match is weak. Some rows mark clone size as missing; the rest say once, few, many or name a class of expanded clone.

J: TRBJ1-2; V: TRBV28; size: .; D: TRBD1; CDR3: CASSLGGGTGGTTYGYTF; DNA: TGTGCCAGCAGTTTAGGCGGAGGGACAGGGGGTACGACCTATGGCTACACCTTC
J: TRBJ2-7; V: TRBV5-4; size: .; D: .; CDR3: CASTPATGVREQYF; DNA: TGTGCCAGCACTCCTGCCACAGGTGTCCGCGAGCAGTACTTC
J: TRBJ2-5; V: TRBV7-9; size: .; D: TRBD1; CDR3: CASSLDHGWGQESGKTQYF; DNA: TGTGCCAGCAGCTTAGACCACGGGTGGGGACAGGAAAGTGGGAAGACCCAGTACTTC
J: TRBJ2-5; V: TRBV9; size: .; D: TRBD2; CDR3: CASSDMLAGGVETQYF; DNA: TGTGCCAGCAGCGATATGTTAGCGGGGGGGGTAGAGACCCAGTACTTC
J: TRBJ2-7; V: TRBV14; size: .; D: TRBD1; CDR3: CASSHVGGQGVYEQYF; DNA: TGTGCCAGCAGCCACGTCGGGGGACAGGGGGTTTACGAGCAGTACTTC
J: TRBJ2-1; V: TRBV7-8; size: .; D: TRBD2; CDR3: CASSLTRTSGKRVGEQFF; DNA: TGTGCCAGCAGCTTAACCCGGACTAGCGGGAAGCGAGTGGGTGAGCAGTTCTTC
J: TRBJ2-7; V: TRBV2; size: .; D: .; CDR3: CASRFSDAPYEQYF; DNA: TGTGCCAGCCGTTTCAGCGACGCCCCCTACGAGCAGTACTTC
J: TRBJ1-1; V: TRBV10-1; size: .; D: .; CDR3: CASRIRPEGTEAFF; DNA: TGCGCCAGCAGGATAAGACCAGAGGGCACTGAAGCTTTCTTT
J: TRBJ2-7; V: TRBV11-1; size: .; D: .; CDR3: CASSYRRGTLYEQYF; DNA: TGTGCCAGCAGCTATCGTAGGGGGACCCTTTACGAGCAGTACTTC
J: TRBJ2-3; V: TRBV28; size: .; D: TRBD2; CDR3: CASSLRHSGKSDTQYF; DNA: TGTGCCAGCAGTTTAAGGCATAGCGGGAAATCAGATACGCAGTATTTT
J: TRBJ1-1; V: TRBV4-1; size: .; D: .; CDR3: CASSHVTVNTEAFF; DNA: TGCGCCAGCAGCCATGTAACGGTAAACACTGAAGCTTTCTTT
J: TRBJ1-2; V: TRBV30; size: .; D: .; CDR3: CAWTVRRLANYGYTF; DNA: TGTGCCTGGACGGTCCGGAGATTAGCTAACTATGGCTACACCTTC
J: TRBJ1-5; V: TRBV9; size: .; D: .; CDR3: CASSVGEGMGNQPQHF; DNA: TGTGCCAGCAGCGTAGGTGAGGGAATGGGCAATCAGCCCCAGCATTTT
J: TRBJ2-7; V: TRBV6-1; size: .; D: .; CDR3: CASSAYRTGEQYF; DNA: TGTGCCAGCAGTGCGTACCGAACGGGGGAGCAGTACTTC
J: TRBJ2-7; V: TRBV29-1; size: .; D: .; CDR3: CSVLLTYEQYF; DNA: TGCAGCGTATTACTAACCTACGAGCAGTACTTC
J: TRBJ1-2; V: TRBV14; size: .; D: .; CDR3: CASSLLRANYGYTF; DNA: TGTGCCAGCAGCCTACTGAGAGCTAACTATGGCTACACCTTC
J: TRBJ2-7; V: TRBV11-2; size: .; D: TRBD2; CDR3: CASSGGLAGLYEQYF; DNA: TGTGCCAGCAGCGGGGGACTAGCGGGGTTGTACGAGCAGTACTTC
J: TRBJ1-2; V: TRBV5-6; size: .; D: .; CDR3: CASSSRENYGYTF; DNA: TGTGCCAGCAGCTCCAGGGAAAACTATGGCTACACCTTC
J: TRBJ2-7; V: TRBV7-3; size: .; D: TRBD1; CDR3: CASSLNTGGSLSYEQYF; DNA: TGTGCCAGCAGCTTAAATACAGGGGGATCCCTCTCCTACGAGCAGTACTTC
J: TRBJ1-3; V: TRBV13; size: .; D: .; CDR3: CASSFRGESGNTIYF; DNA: TGTGCCAGCAGCTTTCGCGGGGAGTCTGGAAACACCATATATTTT
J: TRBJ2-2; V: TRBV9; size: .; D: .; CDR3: CASSVQGPGELFF; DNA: TGTGCCAGCAGCGTACAGGGCCCCGGGGAGCTGTTTTTT
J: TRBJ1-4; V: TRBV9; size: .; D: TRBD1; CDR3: CASSVVRGLKKLFF; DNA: TGTGCCAGCAGCGTAGTCAGGGGGCTTAAAAAACTGTTTTTT
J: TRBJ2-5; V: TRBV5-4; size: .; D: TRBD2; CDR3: CASSQYPSGRGKGTQYF; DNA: TGTGCCAGCAGCCAATATCCTAGCGGGAGGGGGAAGGGGACCCAGTACTTC
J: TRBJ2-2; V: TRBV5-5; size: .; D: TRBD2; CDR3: CASSLDSGRAAGELFF; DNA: TGTGCCAGCAGCTTGGATAGCGGGAGGGCCGCCGGGGAGCTGTTTTTT
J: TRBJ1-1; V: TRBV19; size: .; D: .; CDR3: CASRSLAGAEAFF; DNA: TGTGCCAGTAGATCCCTCGCAGGGGCTGAAGCTTTCTTT
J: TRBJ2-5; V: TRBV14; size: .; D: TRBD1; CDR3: CASSDTGGWTQYF; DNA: TGTGCCAGCAGCGATACAGGGGGCTGGACCCAGTACTTC
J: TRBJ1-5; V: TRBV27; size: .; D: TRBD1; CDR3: CASSLVGQGFIRQPQHF; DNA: TGTGCCAGCAGTTTAGTAGGACAGGGGTTTATTCGTCAGCCCCAGCATTTT
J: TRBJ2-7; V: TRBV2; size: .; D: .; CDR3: CASSEGFAVYEQYF; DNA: TGTGCCAGCAGTGAAGGATTCGCGGTCTACGAGCAGTACTTC
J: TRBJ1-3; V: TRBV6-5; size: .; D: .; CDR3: CASSYSTGAGNTIYF; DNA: TGTGCCAGCAGTTACTCGACCGGGGCTGGAAACACCATATATTTT
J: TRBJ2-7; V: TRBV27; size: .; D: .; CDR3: CASSLGALSEQYF; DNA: TGTGCCAGCAGTTTGGGGGCGCTCTCCGAGCAGTACTTC
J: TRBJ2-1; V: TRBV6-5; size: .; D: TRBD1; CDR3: CASSYSFPGQGREQFF; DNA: TGTGCCAGCAGTTACTCCTTCCCGGGACAGGGACGGGAGCAGTTCTTC
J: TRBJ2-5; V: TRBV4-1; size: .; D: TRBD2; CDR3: CASSHPGGNRQETQYF; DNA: TGCGCCAGCAGCCACCCGGGGGGTAACAGACAAGAGACCCAGTACTTC
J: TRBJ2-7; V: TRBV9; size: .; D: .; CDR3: CASSVAPGSLDEQYF; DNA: TGTGCCAGCAGCGTAGCCCCGGGATCCTTAGACGAGCAGTACTTC
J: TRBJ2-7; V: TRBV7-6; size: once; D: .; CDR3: CASSHMGLNPYEQYF; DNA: TGTGCCAGCAGCCACATGGGACTGAATCCCTACGAGCAGTACTTC
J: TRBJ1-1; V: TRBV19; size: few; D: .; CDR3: CASSPLRGTEAFF; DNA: TGTGCCAGTAGTCCCCTACGGGGGACTGAAGCTTTCTTT
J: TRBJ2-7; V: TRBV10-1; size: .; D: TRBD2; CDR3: CASGLGGSVHEQYF; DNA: TGCGCCAGCGGGCTAGGCGGGAGTGTCCACGAGCAGTACTTC
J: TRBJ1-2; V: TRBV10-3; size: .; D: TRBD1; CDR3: CAISENRQGHYGYTF; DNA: TGTGCCATCAGTGAGAACCGACAGGGACACTATGGCTACACCTTC
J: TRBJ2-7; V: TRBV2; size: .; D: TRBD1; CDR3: CASKQGATYEQYF; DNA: TGTGCCAGCAAGCAGGGGGCGACGTACGAGCAGTACTTC
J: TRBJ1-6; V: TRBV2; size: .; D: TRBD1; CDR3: CASSKGQAMGSPLHF; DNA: TGTGCCAGCAGTAAGGGACAGGCGATGGGTTCACCCCTCCACTTT
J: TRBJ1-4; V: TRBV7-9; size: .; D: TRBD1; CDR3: CASSLEGQFSGKLFF; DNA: TGTGCCAGCAGCTTAGAGGGACAGTTTTCTGGAAAACTGTTTTTT
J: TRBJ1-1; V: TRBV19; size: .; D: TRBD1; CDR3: CASKDRADGTEAFF; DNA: TGTGCCAGTAAGGACAGGGCTGACGGCACTGAAGCTTTCTTT
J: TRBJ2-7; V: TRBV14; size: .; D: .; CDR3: CASSPGLNYEQYF; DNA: TGTGCCAGCAGCCCGGGACTCAACTACGAGCAGTACTTC
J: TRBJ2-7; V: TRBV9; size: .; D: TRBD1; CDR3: CASSVGQGAAYEQYF; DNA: TGTGCCAGCAGCGTAGGGCAGGGGGCAGCCTACGAGCAGTACTTC
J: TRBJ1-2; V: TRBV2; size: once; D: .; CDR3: CASIQTLLTYGYTF; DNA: TGTGCCAGCATACAGACCCTCCTAACCTATGGCTACACCTTC
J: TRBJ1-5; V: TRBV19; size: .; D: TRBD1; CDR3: CASSIGLGTGGNNQPQHF; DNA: TGTGCCAGTAGTATAGGACTAGGGACAGGGGGCAACAATCAGCCCCAGCATTTT
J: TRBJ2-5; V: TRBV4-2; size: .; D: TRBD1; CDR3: CASSLQTGGMETQYF; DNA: TGTGCCAGCAGCCTCCAGACAGGGGGAATGGAGACCCAGTACTTC
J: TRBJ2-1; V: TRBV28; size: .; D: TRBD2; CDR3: CASSLRGGMNNEQFF; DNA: TGTGCCAGCAGTTTAAGGGGAGGGATGAACAATGAGCAGTTCTTC
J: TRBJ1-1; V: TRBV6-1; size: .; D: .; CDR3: CASSEAGRATEAFF; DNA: TGTGCCAGCAGTGAAGCAGGGAGGGCCACTGAAGCTTTCTTT
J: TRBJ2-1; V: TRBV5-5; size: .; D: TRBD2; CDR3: CASSLGWLAAYNEQFF; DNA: TGTGCCAGCAGCTTGGGTTGGCTAGCGGCCTACAATGAGCAGTTCTTC
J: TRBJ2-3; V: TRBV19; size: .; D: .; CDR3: CASSEGDTQYF; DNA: TGTGCCAGTAGTGAGGGCGATACGCAGTATTTT
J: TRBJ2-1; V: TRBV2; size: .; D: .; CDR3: CASTRQSSYNEQFF; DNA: TGTGCCAGCACCCGACAGAGCTCCTACAATGAGCAGTTCTTC
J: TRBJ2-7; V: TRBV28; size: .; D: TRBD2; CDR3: CASSLAGVLNYAYF; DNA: TGTGCCAGCAGTTTAGCGGGAGTTCTTAATTATGCGTACTTC